This note documents a single T cell receptor beta chain sequence. The data derive from a study of T cells expressing NK-cell markers. Study context: Researchers got TCR beta repertoires out of sorted CD3+CD56+NKG2C+, CD3+CD56+NKG2C- and CD3+CD56-NKG2C+ T cells.

The CDR3 sequence is 12 residues long. The germline V gene encodes CDR1 MNHEY and CDR2 SMNVEV (reference sequence). TCRdb reworked the 5' RACE reads into one entry per CDR3 protein, no DNA. The data include some 410,000 distinct CDR3 sequences; the top ten clones carry approximately 7%. This chain joins TRBV27 and TRBJ1-2; TCRdb's D call of TRBD1 is untestable without DNA. Sequenced sample: blood T cells: a sorted CD56 or NKG2C T cell subset, CD4+ or CD8+ T cells, or bulk PBMC T cells (not recorded which). The receptor's source is a woman aged 18 to 69 in good health. This CDR3 reads CATRQGWYGYTF.